This section outlines one T cell receptor beta chain sequence together with its context. Clones were sequenced by immunoSEQ multiplex PCR, and TCRdb holds only the in-frame ones, with some missing. The sample lists 10,000 or so clones; approximately 71% were seen once. This entry comes from a study of sequential checkpoint blockade in melanoma. Study-level background: Patients were randomized 1:1 to nivolumab-then-ipilimumab or ipilimumab-then-nivolumab first-line. Both treatment sequences were followed by maintenance nivolumab.

Treatment meaning: randomized to nivolumab then ipilimumab (arm A) or the reverse (arm B). DNA-damaging chemotherapy had not been given to any patient beforehand. Live CD3+CD8+ CD19− CD56− cells were sorted from PBMCs. The CDR3 is 16 amino acids. The germline V gene has CDR1 LGHNA and CDR2 YSLEER. The germline V and J ends were trimmed by 7 bases and 0 bases, with 15 bases remaining between them. The sequence came from a human donor with melanoma. The chain recombines TRBV4-3 with TRBJ1-4, with no clear D. The sequenced sample was CD8+ T cells sorted from blood (inferred from file names), obtained from a patient given nivolumab and ipilimumab in sequence. CDR3 sequence: CASIIAVGATNEKLFF. The CDR3 DNA sequence: TGCGCCAGCATTATAGCAGTCGGGGCAACTAATGAAAAACTGTTTTTT.